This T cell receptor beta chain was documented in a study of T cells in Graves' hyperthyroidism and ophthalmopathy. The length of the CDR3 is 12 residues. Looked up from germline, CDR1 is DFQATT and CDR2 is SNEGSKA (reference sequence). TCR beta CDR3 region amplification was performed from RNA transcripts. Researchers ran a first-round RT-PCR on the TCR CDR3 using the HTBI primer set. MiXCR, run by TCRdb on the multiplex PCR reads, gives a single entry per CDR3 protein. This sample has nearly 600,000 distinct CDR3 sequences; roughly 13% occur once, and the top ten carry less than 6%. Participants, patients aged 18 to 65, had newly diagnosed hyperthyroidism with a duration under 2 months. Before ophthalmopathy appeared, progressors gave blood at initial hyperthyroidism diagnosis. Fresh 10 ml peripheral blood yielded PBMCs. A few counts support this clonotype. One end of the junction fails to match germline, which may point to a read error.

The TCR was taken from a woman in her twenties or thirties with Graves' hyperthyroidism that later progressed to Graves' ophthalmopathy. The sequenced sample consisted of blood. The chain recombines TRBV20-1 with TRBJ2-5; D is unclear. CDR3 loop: CSARASQGTQYF. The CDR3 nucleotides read TGCAGTGCTCGGGCCTCCCAAGGGACCCAGTACTTC.